Below are 26 T cell receptor beta chains sequenced from a single sample in a study of T cells in localized non-small cell lung cancer. This table comes from immunoSEQ multiplex PCR, and its TCRdb copy is limited to in-frame clones, with some not included. The sample consists of roughly 71,000 clones, less than 90% of them appearing once. Sequences were derived from peripheral blood, sampled before any cancer treatment. The origin of the receptors is a male donor aged 60 or over with stage III squamous cell lung carcinoma.

The V call is TRBV28, the J call TRBJ1-1; D is unclear. There are 10 residues in the CDR3. V was trimmed by 7 bases and J by 7 bases, leaving 7 bases between them. The germline V gene has CDR1 MDHEN and CDR2 SYDVKM. The CDR3: CASIGIEAFF. As DNA, the CDR3 is TGTGCCAGCATCGGTATTGAAGCTTTCTTT.

V is TRBV5-1 and J is TRBJ2-1; no clear D. The germline V and J ends were trimmed by 8 bases and 6 bases, with 15 bases remaining between them. The CDR3 spans 13 residues. In germline, CDR1 is SGHRS, CDR2 YFSETQ. The CDR3 DNA follows: TGCGCCAGTAGTCGGCCCCAGTCCAATGAGCAGTTCTTC. Its protein is CASSRPQSNEQFF.

The rearrangement links TRBV15 to TRBJ1-2; D is ambiguous. The CDR3 totals 13 residues. Germline CDR1 reads LNHNV; CDR2 reads YYDKDF (reference sequence). Trimming took off 8 bases at V and 5 bases at J, with 15 bases between the two ends. The CDR3 loop reads CATRRSPSYGYTF. The CDR3, as DNA: TGTGCCACCCGGAGGTCCCCGTCGTATGGCTACACCTTC.

The chain has TRBV4-3 and TRBJ1-4; a possible D gene is TRBD1 (5 bases). V was clipped by 1 base and J by 13 bases, with 13 bases between them. The CDR3 consists of 13 residues. Germline CDR1 is LGHNA and CDR2 is YSLEER. DNA for the CDR3: TGCGCCAGCAGCCAAGGCGGGGAGGGGCGACTGTTTTTT. Translation: CASSQGGEGRLFF.

Only one count was recorded for this clone. The V call is TRBV6-5, the J call TRBJ1-1; D call uncertain. Germline-derived CDR1 and CDR2 are MNHEY and SVGAGI. CDR3 length equals 11 residues. Trimming removed 5 bases at V and 11 bases at J, with 12 bases between. CDR3 sequence (DNA): TGTGCCAGCAGTGTCACCGAGAGGGCTTTCTTT. It specifies CASSVTERAFF.

This clone turned up a few times. The V gene is TRBV7-2, the J gene TRBJ1-1; D unresolved. V was cut by 4 bases and J by 1 base, with 13 bases left in between. There are 15 residues in the CDR3. Per the germline V gene, CDR1 is SGHTA and CDR2 is FQGNSA. CDR3 region: CASSSQTRGNTEAFF. The CDR3, as DNA: TGTGCCAGCAGCTCCCAGACACGGGGGAACACTGAAGCTTTCTTT. The complete variable domain, with remaining parts taken from reference TRBV7-2 and TRBJ1-1, reads GAGVSQSPSNKVTEKGKDVELRCDPISGHTALYWYRQSLGQGLEFLIYFQGNSAPDKSGLPSDRFSAERTGGSVSTLTIQRTQQEDSAVYLCASSSQTRGNTEAFFGQGTRLTVV.

V gene TRBV30 combines with J gene TRBJ1-1, with D possibly being TRBD1 (5 bases). There are 13 residues in the CDR3. Germline V CDR1 and CDR2: GTSNPN, SVGIG (reference sequence). V was cut by 4 bases and J by 1 base, with 10 bases left in between. CDR3 nucleotide sequence: TGTGCCTGGATGAGGGGAGGGAACACTGAAGCTTTCTTT. Its protein product is CAWMRGGNTEAFF.

V gene TRBV5-1 combines with J gene TRBJ2-1, with 11 bases identical to TRBD1. Germline CDR1 is SGHRS and CDR2 is YFSETQ. There are 21 residues in the CDR3. Losses at the gene ends were 4 bases for V and 0 bases for J; bases not matched to a gene: 18. The CDR3 here is CASSRTGGNLFSVSSYNEQFF. The DNA of the CDR3 is TGCGCCAGCAGCCGGACAGGGGGCAACCTTTTTTCTGTGAGCTCCTACAATGAGCAGTTCTTC.

In regard to this clone: This specimen includes other DNA sequences encoding the same CDR3. The chain combines TRBV28 with TRBJ1-2, with 10 bases fitting TRBD1. Looked up from germline, CDR1 is MDHEN and CDR2 is SYDVKM. This CDR3 has 14 residues. The V and J ends lost 4 bases and 8 bases, in that order; junction bases with no gene match: 7. CDR3 bases: TGTGCCAGCAGTTCCGGGACAGGGGTATACGGCTACACCTTC. Its translation is CASSSGTGVYGYTF.

The chain links TRBV11-3 to TRBJ2-2, with 7 positions matching TRBD2. The trim removed 5 bases at V and 9 bases at J, leaving 6 bases unmatched. Germline values: CDR1 SGHNT, CDR2 YENEEA. The CDR3 consists of 13 residues. CDR3 in amino acids: CASSAGGFRELFF. The CDR3 coding sequence is TGTGCCAGCAGCGCCGGGGGGTTCCGGGAGCTGTTTTTT.

V is TRBV9 and J is TRBJ2-5; D possibly corresponds to TRBD2 (6 bases). V shed 0 bases and J shed 5 bases, with 14 bases lying between them. Germline lookup yields CDR1 SGDLS and CDR2 YYNGEE. The CDR3 runs to 15 residues. The CDR3 reads CASSVGDGLAETQYF. In nucleotides, the CDR3 is TGTGCCAGCAGCGTAGGGGACGGGCTAGCGGAGACCCAGTACTTC.

This clone turned up a few times. The V gene is TRBV29-1, the J gene TRBJ2-3; the D is unclear. CDR3 length: 12 residues. The V and J ends lost 2 bases and 5 bases respectively, with 8 bases between them. Germline CDR1 SQVTM, CDR2 ANQGSEA. CDR3 sequence reads: CSVERVVDTQYF. CDR3 DNA: TGCAGCGTTGAACGGGTTGTAGATACGCAGTATTTT.

The chain joins TRBV29-1 to TRBJ2-3; 11 bases align to TRBD1. V was clipped by 6 bases and J by 4 bases; unmatched bases: 6. Germline V CDR1 and CDR2: SQVTM, ANQGSEA. This CDR3 region has 14 residues. In nucleotides, the CDR3 is TGCAGCGTGGGTGGACAGGGGGCTTCAGATACGCAGTATTTT. Its translation is CSVGGQGASDTQYF.

The J gene is TRBJ2-6, the V gene TRBV5-1; TRBD1 is a possible D gene (5 bases). The CDR3 runs 16 residues. Deletions cut 1 base from V and 4 bases from J, with 12 bases between. Per the germline V gene, CDR1 is SGHRS and CDR2 is YFSETQ. CDR3 amino acids: CASSLYRLTGANVLTF. As DNA, the CDR3 is TGCGCCAGCAGCTTGTACAGGCTAACGGGGGCCAACGTCCTGACTTTC.

This rearrangement joins TRBV2 to TRBJ2-3; no clear D gene. Trimming removed 3 bases from V and 1 base from J, with 5 bases in between. Germline V gene sequence: CDR1 SNHLY, CDR2 FYNNEI. This CDR3 spans 13 amino acids. The CDR3 coding sequence is TGTGCCAGCAGTGATGGGGGCACAGATACGCAGTATTTT. Protein sequence: CASSDGGTDTQYF.

The V gene is TRBV7-2, the J gene TRBJ1-4; 9 bases agree with TRBD1. Germline V CDR1 and CDR2: SGHTA, FQGNSA. V was clipped by 1 base and J by 0 bases; unmatched bases: 6. There are 18 residues in the CDR3. This CDR3 is CASSLVGGDRATNEKLFF. In DNA, the CDR3 is TGTGCCAGCAGCTTAGTGGGGGGGGACAGGGCAACTAATGAAAAACTGTTTTTT.

This sequence joins TRBV6-1 and TRBJ1-4; no clear D gene. Trimming took off 6 bases at V and 6 bases at J, with 8 bases between the two ends. Germline CDR1 reads MNHNS; CDR2 reads SASEGT. The CDR3 has 12 amino acids. The CDR3 DNA reads as TGTGCCAGCAGCATCCATGATGAAAAACTGTTTTTT. This sequence encodes CASSIHDEKLFF.

This chain joins TRBV18 and TRBJ1-5; D is unresolved. Trimming removed 3 bases from V and 2 bases from J, with 5 bases in between. The CDR3 is made up of 13 amino acids. Germline V gene sequence: CDR1 KGHSH, CDR2 LQKENI. The DNA for the CDR3 is TGTGCCAGCTCACCGACCGGCAATCAGCCCCAGCATTTT. Translated, it gives CASSPTGNQPQHF.

The chain couples TRBV6-1 to TRBJ1-3; D perhaps matches TRBD1 (5 bases). In germline, CDR1 is MNHNS, CDR2 SASEGT. This CDR3 spans 15 amino acids. V was cut by 11 bases and J by 0 bases, with 17 bases left in between. In nucleotides, the CDR3 is TGTGCCGGATCCCTGGGGGGATTCTCTGGAAACACCATATATTTT. Its translation is CAGSLGGFSGNTIYF.

This chain links TRBV6-1 with TRBJ1-6; D not certain. This CDR3 region has 18 residues. Germline loops: CDR1 MNHNS, CDR2 SASEGT. The germline V and J ends were trimmed by 0 bases and 0 bases, with 12 bases remaining between them. This chain's CDR3 is CASSEAAAANSYNSPLHF. The DNA of the CDR3 is TGTGCCAGCAGTGAAGCTGCCGCGGCCAACTCCTATAATTCACCCCTCCACTTT.

The chain joins TRBV19 to TRBJ2-2; D gene unclear. The length of the CDR3 is 15 residues. The V and J ends lost 11 bases and 0 bases respectively, with 16 bases between them. CDR1 is LNHDA and CDR2 is SQIVND in the germline V gene (reference sequence). CDR3 sequence reads: CASIRADANTGELFF. Written as DNA, the CDR3 is TGTGCCTCTATTAGGGCGGACGCGAACACCGGGGAGCTGTTTTTT. Drawing the rest from reference TRBV19 and TRBJ2-2, the complete variable domain is DGGITQSPKYLFRKEGQNVTLSCEQNLNHDAMYWYRQDPGQGLRLIYYSQIVNDFQKGDIAEGYSVSREKKESFPLTVTSAQKNPTAFYLCASIRADANTGELFFGEGSRLTVL.

In nucleotides, the CDR3 is TGTGCCAGCAGCTTGGTCCAGGGGATGTCCTATAATTCACCCCTCCACTTT. This sequence encodes CASSLVQGMSYNSPLHF. The V call is TRBV5-4, the J call TRBJ1-6, with D perhaps matching TRBD1 (6 bases). The V end lost 0 bases, the J end lost 1 base, and 11 bases lay between the germline ends. From germline, CDR1 is SGHNT and CDR2 YYREEE (reference sequence). This CDR3 contains 17 residues.

The V call is TRBV15, the J call TRBJ1-2, with D unclear. Germline V gene data show CDR1 as LNHNV and CDR2 as YYDKDF (reference sequence). V lost 1 base and J lost 10, with 13 bases in between. This CDR3 region has 13 residues. CDR3 sequence: CATSRVLQIDYTF. The CDR3 nucleotides read TGTGCCACCAGCAGAGTTTTGCAAATTGACTACACCTTC. The entire variable domain, with the rest obtained from reference TRBV15 and TRBJ1-2, is as follows: DAMVIQNPRYQVTQFGKPVTLSCSQTLNHNVMYWYQQKSSQAPKLLFHYYDKDFNNEADTPDNFQSRRPNTSFCFLDIRSPGLGDTAMYLCATSRVLQIDYTFGSGTRLTVV.

The genes are TRBV19 and TRBJ1-5; tentative D call: TRBD1 (5 bases). CDR1 and CDR2 (germline): LNHDA, SQIVND (reference sequence). The CDR3 is 13 amino acids. The germline V and J ends were trimmed by 6 bases and 5 bases, with 11 bases remaining between them. CDR3 loop: CASRVGDYQPQHF. The CDR3 coding sequence is TGTGCCAGTAGGGTAGGGGATTATCAGCCCCAGCATTTT.

The rearrangement joins TRBV13 to TRBJ2-6, with D perhaps matching TRBD1 (6 bases). The germline V gene has CDR1 PRHDT and CDR2 FYEKMQ (reference sequence). Trimming shortened V by 2 bases and J by 1 base, and 12 bases separated the two germline ends. CDR3 length equals 17 residues. The CDR3 DNA reads as TGTGCCAGCAGCTTATCAGAGGGGGTATCTGGGGCCAACGTCCTGACTTTC. It is translated as CASSLSEGVSGANVLTF. Full variable domain (outside the CDR3, taken from reference TRBV13 and TRBJ2-6): AAGVIQSPRHLIKEKRETATLKCYPIPRHDTVYWYQQGPGQDPQFLISFYEKMQSDKGSIPDRFSAQQFSDYHSELNMSSLELGDSALYFCASSLSEGVSGANVLTFGAGSRLTVL.

For the CDR3, the DNA is TGCGCCAGCAGCTTGGCCGGGAGGAGCACAGATACGCAGTATTTT. This gives the protein CASSLAGRSTDTQYF. V gene TRBV5-1 combines with J gene TRBJ2-3, with 7 positions matching TRBD2. CDR3 size: 15 residues. Looked up from germline, CDR1 is SGHRS and CDR2 is YFSETQ. V was clipped by 0 bases and J by 0 bases; unmatched bases: 1.